The clone carrying this TCR beta chain was counted only a few times. No antigen is known for it. These data originate in a study of CD8 T cells in ankylosing spondylitis. The J segment lost 5 bases and the V segment lost 0 bases, leaving 4 bases of the junction unmatched. The CDR3 runs 14 residues. CDR1 SGHRS and CDR2 YFSETQ come from the germline V gene. Quantitative 5'-RACE was performed with molecular barcodes, and it yielded the TCR beta libraries. TCRdb used MiXCR to reprocess the 5' RACE reads, holding one entry per CDR3 protein. The repertoire has approximately 25,000 distinct CDR3 sequences, about 17% of them found once; the top ten carry 25% to 30%. General study points: There was reportedly significant enrichment of clones that were disease-linked in matched ankylosing spondylitis synovial fluid.

The chain has TRBV5-1 and TRBJ2-5; TRBD1 matches 7 bases. The TCR was taken from a male donor with ankylosing spondylitis or in good health (not recorded which). Source material: blood. CDR3 sequence (DNA): TGCGCCAGCAGCTTGGGGGGACAGAGGGAGACCCAGTACTTC. This sequence encodes CASSLGGQRETQYF.